Listed here are 21 T cell receptor beta chains from one sample, sequenced in a study of T cell responses to AZD1222 COVID-19 vaccine. Clones were sequenced by immunoSEQ multiplex PCR, and TCRdb holds only the in-frame ones, with some missing. The sample carries about 140,000 clones, 80% to 95% recorded once. The sequences come from peripheral blood, collected 28 days after the second AZD1222 dose. The source of these receptors is an adult who received the AZD1222 COVID-19 vaccine.

In its sample, this clone was seen once. The chain employs TRBV3-1 (or the pseudogene TRBV3-2) and TRBJ2-7; maybe TRBD2 (6 bases). CDR1 LGHDT and CDR2 YNNKEL come from the germline V gene (reference sequence). Trimming left V 4 bases short and J 2 bases short, with 15 bases between. The length of the CDR3 is 15 residues. This chain's CDR3 is CASSPEDSGPYEQYF. DNA of the CDR3: TGTGCCAGCAGCCCAGAGGATAGCGGACCCTACGAGCAGTACTTC.

Points on this clone: Additional DNA sequences in this sample encode the identical CDR3. This chain connects TRBV18 to TRBJ2-7; possibly TRBD1 for D (5 bases). This CDR3 comprises 13 residues. V lost 3 bases to trimming and J lost 3 bases, with 9 bases between them. The germline CDR1 and CDR2 sequences are KGHSH and LQKENI. The CDR3 here is CASSPPGIYEQYF. The CDR3 DNA reads TGTGCCAGCTCACCTCCAGGGATCTACGAGCAGTACTTC.

The chain is built from TRBV12-3 or TRBV12-4 and TRBJ1-2; D remains ambiguous. The ends were cut back, 4 bases at V and 2 bases at J, with 8 bases in the middle. The CDR3 is 13 amino acids. Here the CDR3 DNA reads TGTGCCAGCAGTTCGATGGGGAACTATGGCTACACCTTC. Translation gives CASSSMGNYGYTF.

The V gene is TRBV5-1, the J gene TRBJ2-7; D possibly matches TRBD1 or TRBD2 (5 bases each). Germline lookup yields CDR1 SGHRS and CDR2 YFSETQ. The ends were cut back, 4 bases at V and 0 bases at J, with 8 bases in the middle. The CDR3 contains 13 residues. The CDR3 DNA reads as TGCGCCAGCAGCGCAGGGAGCTCCTACGAGCAGTACTTC. It specifies CASSAGSSYEQYF.

This clone was detected once. The chain uses TRBV7-6 and TRBJ2-3; a possible D gene is TRBD2 (5 bases). V lost 1 base and J 1 base, leaving 15 bases between the germline ends. From germline, CDR1 is SGHVS and CDR2 FNYEAQ. CDR3 length: 17 residues. Here the CDR3 DNA reads TGTGCCAGCAGCTTAGGGGTGGGAGACACCGGCACAGATACGCAGTATTTT. It yields the protein CASSLGVGDTGTDTQYF.

The chain couples TRBV12-3 or TRBV12-4 to TRBJ2-7; D uncertain. The CDR3 loop spans 12 amino acids. Trimming removed 4 bases from V and 3 bases from J, with 7 bases in between. DNA of the CDR3: TGTGCCAGCAGTTATAACCTCTACGAGCAGTACTTC. Protein sequence: CASSYNLYEQYF.

The CDR3 coding sequence is TGTGCCAGCAGCTTGGTTCCAGGGAACTACGAGCAGTACTTC. The encoded protein is CASSLVPGNYEQYF. The J gene is TRBJ2-7, the V gene TRBV5-5, with a weak D call TRBD1 (5 bases). The CDR3 totals 14 residues. Germline V gene sequence: CDR1 SGHKS, CDR2 YYEKEE (reference sequence). Between the trimmed V and J ends, which lost 0 bases and 3 bases, there was a span of 10 bases. Full variable domain (missing parts from reference TRBV5-5 and TRBJ2-7): DAGVTQSPTHLIKTRGQQVTLRCSPISGHKSVSWYQQVLGQGPQFIFQYYEKEERGRGNFPDRFSARQFPNYSSELNVNALLLGDSALYLCASSLVPGNYEQYFGPGTRLTVT.

V gene TRBV20-1 combines with J gene TRBJ1-2, with unresolved D. The ends were cut back, 6 bases at V and 2 bases at J, with 7 bases in the middle. Germline V CDR1 and CDR2: DFQATT, SNEGSKA (reference sequence). The CDR3 has 11 residues. In DNA, the CDR3 is TGCAGTGCCGCGCTAAACTATGGCTACACCTTC. Translating gives CSAALNYGYTF.

The CDR3 sequence: CSVALAWGYTF. In DNA, the CDR3 is TGCAGCGTTGCACTGGCGTGGGGCTACACCTTC. V gene TRBV29-1 combines with J gene TRBJ1-2; D gene ambiguous. With 4 bases removed from V and 8 bases from J, the gap between germline ends came to 11 bases. CDR3 length equals 11 residues. Germline CDR1 is SQVTM and CDR2 is ANQGSEA.

This clone was seen just once. The chain uses TRBV10-3 and TRBJ1-2; D unresolved. The CDR3 has 15 residues. CDR1 is ENHRY, CDR2 SYGVKD, per germline. Trimming pared 4 bases from V and 3 bases from J, leaving 15 bases between. The CDR3, as DNA: TGTGCCATCAGTGCAGTATCCAACTCTTACTATGGCTACACCTTC. Its translation is CAISAVSNSYYGYTF.

The chain recombines TRBV6-5 with TRBJ2-7, with a weak D call TRBD2 (6 bases). Germline V gene sequence: CDR1 MNHEY, CDR2 SVGAGI. With 0 bases removed from V and 0 bases from J, the gap between germline ends came to 9 bases. This CDR3 spans 15 amino acids. CDR3 sequence: CASSYSRGNSYEQYF. CDR3 DNA: TGTGCCAGCAGTTACTCGCGCGGGAACTCCTACGAGCAGTACTTC.

The chain couples TRBV28 to TRBJ2-6; TRBD1 aligns across 7 bases. The CDR3 runs 15 residues. The germline CDR1 and CDR2 sequences are MDHEN and SYDVKM. Unmatched junction bases numbered 4, after V lost 4 bases and J lost 4 bases. CDR3 loop: CASSSTGIGANVLTF. CDR3 in DNA: TGTGCCAGCAGTTCGACAGGGATAGGGGCCAACGTCCTGACTTTC.

This chain uses TRBV7-2 with TRBJ2-5; TRBD2 matches at 14 bases. The trim removed 3 bases at V and 5 bases at J, leaving 2 bases unmatched. Per germline, CDR1 SGHTA and CDR2 FQGNSA. The CDR3 runs 15 residues. DNA of the CDR3: TGTGCCAGCAGCTTCCGACTAGCGGGGGGGGAGACCCAGTACTTC. This translates into CASSFRLAGGETQYF.

The chain's CDR3 is CATKGSGSNYGYTF. DNA of the CDR3: TGTGCCACCAAGGGGTCTGGATCCAACTATGGCTACACCTTC. The chain combines TRBV10-3 with TRBJ1-2; perhaps TRBD1 as D (5 bases). Trimming removed 10 bases from V and 2 bases from J, with 17 bases in between. The CDR3 extends over 14 amino acids. Germline CDR1 and CDR2: ENHRY and SYGVKD.

This clone was seen a single time. This chain links TRBV24-1 with TRBJ1-2; 7 nucleotides match TRBD1. The CDR3 covers 11 residues. Germline trimming cut 9 bases from V and 6 bases from J; bases unmatched to any gene: 3. The germline CDR1 and CDR2 sequences are KGHDR and SFDVKD. CDR3 coding DNA: TGTGCCACCTCCAGGGGGGATGGCTACACCTTC. It is translated as CATSRGDGYTF.

This chain connects TRBV10-3 to TRBJ1-6; the D gene is possibly TRBD1 (6 bases). The CDR3 totals 13 residues. CDR1 is ENHRY, CDR2 SYGVKD, per germline. Deletions cut 7 bases from V and 8 bases from J, with 12 bases between. The CDR3 DNA reads TGTGCCATCACTGGGGGGCTATATTCACCCCTCCACTTT. Its translation: CAITGGLYSPLHF.

The CDR3 here is CASSYPQDTIYF. The CDR3 DNA follows: TGTGCCAGCAGTTACCCACAGGACACCATATATTTT. V usage is TRBV6-6 and J usage is TRBJ1-3; D is perhaps TRBD1 (5 bases). Trimming took 2 bases from V and 8 from J, leaving 7 bases between them. The CDR3 consists of 12 residues. The V gene's germline CDR1 is MNHNY and CDR2 SVGAGI (reference sequence).

J is TRBJ1-5 and V is TRBV28, with D perhaps matching TRBD1 (6 bases). Trimming removed 3 bases from V and 4 bases from J, with 13 bases in between. This CDR3 is 15 amino acids long. The germline V gene has CDR1 MDHEN and CDR2 SYDVKM. The CDR3 loop is CASSFGGALNQPQHF. The CDR3 nucleotides read TGTGCCAGCAGTTTTGGGGGGGCTCTAAATCAGCCCCAGCATTTT.

The chain joins TRBV6-1 to TRBJ1-6; TRBD1 is a possible D gene (5 bases). V was trimmed by 4 bases and J by 13 bases, leaving 26 bases between them. CDR3 size: 17 residues. The germline V gene encodes CDR1 MNHNS and CDR2 SASEGT. CDR3 loop: CASSAVPSSGNFAPLHF. DNA of the CDR3: TGTGCCAGCAGTGCGGTTCCGAGCTCAGGGAACTTCGCCCCCCTCCACTTT.

The V gene is TRBV9, the J gene TRBJ2-2; 12 nucleotides line up with TRBD2. CDR3 length equals 15 residues. The junction had 0 bases not matched to a gene; V was cut back by 0 bases and J by 6 bases. Germline lookup yields CDR1 SGDLS and CDR2 YYNGEE. The CDR3 loop reads CASSVASGRAGELFF. The CDR3 DNA is TGTGCCAGCAGCGTAGCTAGCGGGAGGGCCGGGGAGCTGTTTTTT.

J is TRBJ1-2 and V is TRBV29-1, with D possibly being TRBD1 (5 bases). The V end lost 7 bases, the J end lost 0 bases, and 15 bases lay between the germline ends. CDR3 length equals 14 residues. Germline V CDR1 and CDR2: SQVTM, ANQGSEA. The CDR3 region is CSAHQGSSNYGYTF. The CDR3 region has the DNA TGCAGCGCCCATCAGGGTTCGTCTAACTATGGCTACACCTTC.